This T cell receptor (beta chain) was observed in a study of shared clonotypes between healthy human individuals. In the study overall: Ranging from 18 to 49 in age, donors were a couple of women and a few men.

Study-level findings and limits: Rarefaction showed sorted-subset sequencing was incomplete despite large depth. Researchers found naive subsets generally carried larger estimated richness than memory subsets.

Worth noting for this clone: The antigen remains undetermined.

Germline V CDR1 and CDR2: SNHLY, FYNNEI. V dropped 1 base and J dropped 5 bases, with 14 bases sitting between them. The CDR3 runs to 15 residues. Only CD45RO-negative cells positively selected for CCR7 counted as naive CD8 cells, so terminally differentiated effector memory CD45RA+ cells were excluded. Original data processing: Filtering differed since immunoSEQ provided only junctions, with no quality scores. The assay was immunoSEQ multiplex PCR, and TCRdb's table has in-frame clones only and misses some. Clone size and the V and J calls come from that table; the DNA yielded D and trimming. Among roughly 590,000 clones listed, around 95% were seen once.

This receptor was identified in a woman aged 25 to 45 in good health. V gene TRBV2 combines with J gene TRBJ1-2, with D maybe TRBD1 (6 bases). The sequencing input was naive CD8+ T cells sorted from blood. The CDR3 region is CASSEGGGTSYGYTF. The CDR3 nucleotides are TGTGCCAGCAGTGAAGGAGGGGGAACCTCGTATGGCTACACCTTC.